These T cell receptor beta chains were read from a single sample in a study of shared clonotypes between healthy human individuals. Using immunoSEQ multiplex PCR, the repertoire was profiled, and TCRdb retains in-frame clones only, with some absent. The sample shows about 2.4 million clones, approximately 94% of them seen only once. The sample comprised naive CD4+ T cells from PBMCs. All receptors derive from a man between 18 and 35 years old in good health. Some clones in this sample may be carry-over from other donors' samples. Both conserved end residues are trimmed from each CDR3. Fields, in order: V gene, CDR3 protein.

v_call: TRBV4-1; cdr3_aa: ASSPPGQPPYEQY
v_call: TRBV27; cdr3_aa: ASSLGRTGGNYEQY
v_call: TRBV20-1; cdr3_aa: SALDYTEAF
v_call: TRBV7-2; cdr3_aa: ASSPLKAISPYEQY
v_call: TRBV5-1; cdr3_aa: ASSWGRQGLSGNTIY
v_call: TRBV7-2; cdr3_aa: ASSLPVVRGGGETQY
v_call: TRBV5-4; cdr3_aa: ASSLNIGGDTQY
v_call: TRBV11-3; cdr3_aa: ASSLRPRGGRGTDTQY
v_call: TRBV5-5; cdr3_aa: ASSWTDENEKLF
v_call: TRBV9; cdr3_aa: ASSVAPGPRETQY
v_call: TRBV6-1; cdr3_aa: ASSVTLGGSI
v_call: TRBV9; cdr3_aa: ASSGTSGRGEQF
v_call: TRBV27; cdr3_aa: ARLREDYEQY
v_call: TRBV7-2; cdr3_aa: ASSLGGLAGEQF
v_call: TRBV5-1; cdr3_aa: ASMGPGNEQY
v_call: TRBV14; cdr3_aa: ASSQDWGRLYGYT
v_call: TRBV5-1; cdr3_aa: ASARAGEDNEQF
v_call: TRBV30; cdr3_aa: AWGSRGGFTDTQY
v_call: TRBV20-1; cdr3_aa: SALGPHEQY
v_call: TRBV6-1; cdr3_aa: ASSAQAYQPQH